Listed below are T cell receptor beta chains from one sample, sequenced in a study of blood T cell repertoires in COVID-19. Using immunoSEQ multiplex PCR, the repertoire was profiled, and TCRdb retains in-frame clones only, with some absent. The table lists about 260,000 clones, 88% of them singletons. Sequencing was done on a sample of peripheral blood. All receptors come from a man aged 55 to 69 who had recovered from COVID-19. Each CDR3 is given with its conserved first and last residue. D genes are given only for firm matches. A clone size is listed for some rows: how often the clone was seen (once, few, many), or a class if it is expanded.

length	D	J	size	V	CDR3	DNA
14	TRBD1	TRBJ2-7	NA	TRBV7-8	CASSDRDHAYEQYF	TGTGCCAGCAGCGACAGGGACCATGCCTACGAGCAGTACTTC
13	NA	TRBJ1-1	NA	TRBV30	CAWSRHPNTEAFF	TGTGCCTGGAGCAGACACCCGAACACTGAAGCTTTCTTT
13	NA	TRBJ2-7	NA	TRBV5-1	CASSTDTPYEQYF	TGCGCCAGCAGCACTGACACGCCCTACGAGCAGTACTTC
14	TRBD1	TRBJ1-2	once	TRBV6-6	CATNRDSLNYGYTF	TGTGCCACTAACCGGGACAGCCTTAACTATGGCTACACCTTC
15	TRBD1	TRBJ2-7	NA	TRBV11-3	CASSLNGQGLYEQYF	TGTGCCAGCAGCCTGAACGGACAGGGGCTCTACGAGCAGTACTTC
17	NA	TRBJ1-6	NA	TRBV5-6	CASSLYMGGDYNSPLHF	TGTGCCAGCAGCTTGTATATGGGGGGAGACTATAATTCACCCCTCCACTTT
12	NA	TRBJ1-1	NA	TRBV10-1	CASSDPDTEAFF	TGCGCCAGCAGTGACCCCGACACTGAAGCTTTCTTT
14	TRBD1	TRBJ1-4	NA	TRBV5-1	CASSSGQNNEKLFF	TGCGCCAGCAGCTCGGGACAGAATAATGAAAAACTGTTTTTT
15	NA	TRBJ1-4	NA	TRBV15	CATSSNQGVSEKLFF	TGTGCCACCAGCTCGAACCAGGGTGTTAGTGAAAAACTGTTTTTT
11	NA	TRBJ2-5	NA	TRBV30	CAWTLQETQYF	TGTGCCTGGACACTCCAAGAGACCCAGTACTTC
16	TRBD2	TRBJ2-3	NA	TRBV24-1	CATSDVAGGLGDTQYF	TGTGCCACCAGTGACGTAGCGGGGGGCCTAGGAGATACGCAGTATTTT
16	NA	TRBJ1-1	NA	TRBV19	CASSMITGGPNTEAFF	TGTGCCAGTAGTATGATCACTGGGGGCCCGAACACTGAAGCTTTCTTT
16	NA	TRBJ1-3	once	TRBV7-2	CASSFDTGSSGNTIYF	TGTGCCAGCAGCTTCGATACAGGGTCCTCTGGAAACACCATATATTTT
18	TRBD1	TRBJ2-3	NA	TRBV5-1	CASSLAGQGAAPTDTQYF	TGCGCCAGCAGCTTGGCCGGACAGGGGGCCGCCCCCACAGATACGCAGTATTTT
16	NA	TRBJ2-2	NA	TRBV6-7	CASTPGRDSPTGELFF	TGTGCCAGCACTCCCGGCCGGGACTCACCCACCGGGGAGCTGTTTTTT
14	NA	TRBJ1-5	NA	TRBV6-1	CASSENALARSESF	TGTGCCAGCAGTGAAAACGCCCTCGCCCGTAGTGAAAGTTTT
12	NA	TRBJ1-2	NA	TRBV2	CASSDISEIYTF	TGTGCCAGCAGTGATATTTCAGAAATCTACACCTTC
18	TRBD1	TRBJ2-3	NA	TRBV27	CASSSLLRTGWSTDTQYF	TGTGCCAGCAGTTCCCTACTCCGGACAGGTTGGTCAACAGATACGCAGTATTTT
14	NA	TRBJ2-1	NA	TRBV29-1	CSAHSGPSQSEQFF	TGCAGCGCTCATAGCGGCCCCAGCCAATCGGAGCAGTTCTTC
14	NA	TRBJ1-1	few	TRBV10-3	CAISDPGMNTEAFF	TGTGCCATCAGTGATCCAGGGATGAACACTGAAGCTTTCTTT
14	NA	TRBJ2-1	NA	TRBV4-1	CASSQEGGVDEQFF	TGCGCCAGCAGCCAAGAAGGGGGTGTGGATGAGCAGTTCTTC
15	NA	TRBJ2-7	NA	TRBV9	CASSPGVGFIHEQYF	TGTGCCAGCAGCCCCGGGGTGGGGTTTATTCACGAGCAGTACTTC
16	TRBD1	TRBJ2-7	NA	TRBV7-8	CASSLGGQGGSYEQYF	TGTGCCAGCAGCTTAGGGGGACAGGGAGGATCCTACGAGCAGTACTTC
15	TRBD1	TRBJ1-3	NA	TRBV19	CASTRQGSSGNTIYF	TGTGCCAGCACCCGACAGGGGAGCTCTGGAAACACCATATATTTT
14	TRBD1	TRBJ1-1	NA	TRBV5-4	CASSLAGGGTEAFF	TGTGCCAGCAGCTTGGCAGGGGGCGGGACTGAAGCTTTCTTT
16	NA	TRBJ1-6	NA	TRBV5-1	CASSSQGNSYNSPLHF	TGCGCCAGCAGCTCCCAGGGGAACTCCTATAATTCACCCCTCCACTTT
14	NA	TRBJ1-2	NA	TRBV6-1	CASQSTGFNYGYTF	TGTGCCAGCCAGTCTACGGGGTTTAACTATGGCTACACCTTC